The 10 T cell receptor beta chains in this list originate from one sample, sequenced in a study of cytomegalovirus exposure and HLA in healthy donors. Primers: 60 Vbeta forward and 13 Jbeta reverse. Method: immunoSEQ multiplex PCR; TCRdb's copy keeps in-frame clones and lacks some. The sample includes 100,000 to 150,000 clones, 77% of them seen just once. The sequenced sample was PBMCs. The receptors were sampled from a male donor in good health and CMV-seropositive.

V gene TRBV6-1 combines with J gene TRBJ2-1; 12 positions agree with TRBD2. The germline gives CDR1 MNHNS, CDR2 SASEGT. This CDR3 contains 16 residues. With 4 bases clipped from V and 8 bases from J, the junction kept 9 bases outside the gene matches. In nucleotides, the CDR3 is TGTGCCAGCAGTGGAAGGACTAGCGGGGCCTCGGATGAGCAGTTCTTC. It codes for CASSGRTSGASDEQFF.

This clone appeared a few times. The J gene is TRBJ1-5, the V gene TRBV10-3, with no clear D. The length of the CDR3 is 12 residues. Germline-derived CDR1 and CDR2 are ENHRY and SYGVKD. V was clipped by 8 bases and J by 3 bases, with 8 bases between them. The CDR3 DNA reads TGTGCCATCGGGCAGGACAATCAGCCCCAGCATTTT. Its protein product is CAIGQDNQPQHF.

Note on this clone: An end of the junction does not agree with germline; a read error may underlie this. V is TRBV27 and J is TRBJ2-5, with 7 nucleotides matching TRBD1. Looked up from germline, CDR1 is MNHEY and CDR2 is SMNVEV (reference sequence). This CDR3 region has 14 residues. CDR3 sequence (DNA): TGTGTCAGCAGAGACGGACAGGTCCAAGAGACCCAGTACTTC. It codes for CVSRDGQVQETQYF.

The J gene is TRBJ1-4, the V gene TRBV5-8, with 10 bases fitting TRBD1. Germline lookup yields CDR1 SGHTS and CDR2 YDEGEE. V shed 4 bases, J shed 0 bases, and the junction held 6 bases outside the gene matches. The CDR3 consists of 17 residues. The CDR3 DNA reads TGTGCCAGCAGCCCAGGACAGGGGGAGGCAACTAATGAAAAACTGTTTTTT. It yields the protein CASSPGQGEATNEKLFF. Combining the CDR3 with reference TRBV5-8 and TRBJ1-4 gives the whole variable domain EAGVTQSPTHLIKTRGQQATLRCSPISGHTSVYWYQQALGLGLQFLLWYDEGEERNRGNFPPRFSGRQFPNYSSELNVNALELEDSALYLCASSPGQGEATNEKLFFGSGTQLSVL.

The J gene is TRBJ2-6, the V gene TRBV29-1; 7 bases are shared with TRBD1. Germline lookup yields CDR1 SQVTM and CDR2 ANQGSEA. J was trimmed by 0 bases and V by 6 bases; bases with no gene match: 8. The CDR3 runs 16 residues. In nucleotides, the CDR3 is TGCAGCGTGGGGTCGGGACAGAGCTCTGGGGCCAACGTCCTGACTTTC. Translating it yields CSVGSGQSSGANVLTF.

This rearrangement joins TRBV2 to TRBJ1-5; TRBD1 aligns across 8 bases. Germline CDR1 is SNHLY and CDR2 is FYNNEI. The CDR3 consists of 14 residues. Trimming took 6 bases from V and 6 from J; bases not matched to a gene: 7. In DNA form, the CDR3 reads TGTGCCAGCAGCCGGACAGGGAGTTCTCAGCCCCAGCATTTT. This encodes CASSRTGSSQPQHF.

V is TRBV7-9 and J is TRBJ2-2, with D perhaps TRBD2 (7 bases). V lost 5 bases, J lost 4 bases, and 23 bases lay in between. This CDR3 has 18 residues. Germline V lookup: CDR1 SEHNR, CDR2 FQNEAQ (reference sequence). DNA for the CDR3: TGTGCCAGCAGCCGTTACTTAATGGCGGGGGCCGGCACCGGGGAGCTGTTTTTT. Translated: CASSRYLMAGAGTGELFF.

This clone has a handful of counts. This chain uses TRBV5-1 with TRBJ1-6; 7 nucleotides match TRBD1. V shed 3 bases and J 7 bases; nucleotides not matched to a gene: 10. The CDR3 covers 16 residues. Germline CDR1 reads SGHRS; CDR2 reads YFSETQ. In DNA, the CDR3 is TGCGCCAGCAGCTCCACCGCCGGGACAGAGAATTCACCCCTCCACTTT. It yields the protein CASSSTAGTENSPLHF.

V usage is TRBV7-9 and J usage is TRBJ2-6, with 9 nucleotides matching TRBD1. Germline-derived CDR1 and CDR2 are SEHNR and FQNEAQ (reference sequence). Trimming at V came to 9 bases and at J to 3 bases, leaving 12 bases not matched to a gene. The CDR3 extends over 17 amino acids. CDR3 protein: CASQPGQGKNGANVLTF. CDR3 DNA sequence: TGTGCCAGTCAGCCGGGACAGGGAAAGAATGGGGCCAACGTCCTGACTTTC. The full variable domain, with the rest looked up from reference TRBV7-9 and TRBJ2-6, is DTGVSQNPRHKITKRGQNVTFRCDPISEHNRLYWYRQTLGQGPEFLTYFQNEAQLEKSRLLSDRFSAERPKGSFSTLEIQRTEQGDSAMYLCASQPGQGKNGANVLTFGAGSRLTVL.

The rearrangement uses TRBV13 and TRBJ2-5, with 8 bases fitting TRBD2. There are 15 residues in the CDR3. CDR1 PRHDT and CDR2 FYEKMQ come from the germline V gene (reference sequence). V dropped 2 bases and J dropped 9; count of bases not matched to a gene: 11. For the CDR3, the DNA is TGTGCCAGCAGCTTACGGGGCGGGGGGAGTCCCCCCCAGTACTTC. Translation: CASSLRGGGSPPQYF.